Below, one T cell receptor beta chain is given with its context. Its binding antigen is unknown. No much larger clone exists at a distance of one base, and base qualities are not known. What the time point label conveys for this sample: pre-transplant. Thawed unstimulated PBMCs were stained for CD3, CD4 and CD8 and FACS-sorted into CD3+CD4+ and CD3+CD8+ populations. Randomization to immunosuppression withdrawal applied to every one of the 8 studied subjects. The Qiagen DNeasy Blood and Tissue Kit was used for genomic DNA isolation. The CDR3 holds 13 amino acids from the cysteine to the phenylalanine. Just the 39-base CDR3 DNA is kept, in frame starting at base 1. Between the V and J ends, shortened by 2 bases and 6 bases respectively, the junction contains 7 bases. The CDR1 and CDR2 encoded by the germline V gene (reference sequence) are LNHDA and SQIVND. The record originates from a study of T cell clones after liver transplantation (dated by TCRdb to about 2019). Regarding the study in general: Samples were obtained from ITN030ST, a randomized trial in which withdrawal of immunosuppression was attempted within 2 years of liver transplantation. Until randomization at 12-24 months post-transplant, subjects were given standard immunosuppression, with no induction therapy. As an antigen-independent comparator for donor-reactive sequences, third party-reactive TCRbeta sequences were also identified from pre-transplant MLRs. Tolerance meant complete immunosuppression withdrawal for at least one year without liver enzymes rising beyond twice the upper limit of normal. Blood samples were collected pre-transplant, then pre-randomization ahead of withdrawal, and finally post-randomization once withdrawal had either been completed or failed. The study cohort included 8 liver transplant recipients, of whom 3 were classified as tolerant and 5 as non-tolerant. After a pre-transplant mixed lymphocyte reaction, TCRbeta sequencing was used to pinpoint donor-reactive T cell clones, which were subsequently tracked in post-transplant blood. Three of the eight recipients were HCV-positive; the others were transplanted for non-autoimmune, non-viral indications. Results the study describes overall, beyond this receptor: After accounting for repertoire turnover, donor-reactive detection was significantly reduced in 7 of 8 subjects for CD4 and 8 of 8 for CD8. In 5 of 8 subjects, regardless of tolerance or HCV status, circulating donor-reactive CD4 TCRbeta sequences dropped significantly post-transplant. A greater decline was seen for donor-reactive sequences than for third party-reactive sequences, suggesting partial antigen-specific deletion unrelated to withdrawal success. The conclusions were considered preliminary, being limited by small, heterogeneous patient numbers and non-standardized post-transplant time points. Low numbers of available donor cells limited the measurable donor-reactive repertoire in a couple of subjects. Since no allograft tissue specimens were available, donor-reactive T cells may have migrated into the graft instead of being deleted.

High-throughput TCRbeta CDR3 sequencing of frozen genomic DNA was performed by immunoSEQ, with PCR amplification, mapping, bias correction and internal controls included. The authors' analysis ran thus. Productive rearrangements were kept, and unique TCRbeta sequences were defined by CDR3 nucleotide sequence plus V and J gene. Donor-reactive sequences required at least 5-fold expansion in CFSE-low cells versus unstimulated pre-transplant cells and at least 0.01% frequency. Minimum frequency thresholds were set for each subject based on the unstimulated sample with the lowest template count, ensuring at least 90% detection power. Jensen-Shannon divergence between the top 1000 TCRbeta sequences after and before transplant was used to measure repertoire turnover. Two-sided Fisher's exact tests were used to test for changes in the detection of donor-reactive sequences. The immuneACCESS repertoire file appears here via TCRdb, limited to in-frame rearrangements. These files lack a portion of the clones; in checked studies, under half of the deficit traces to unresolved V genes, and the cause of the others is not known. That table supplies the V and J calls and clone size; D and trimming were determined from the DNA. The table for this sample lists some 70,000 clones; about 92% of them were counted only once. The ten largest clonotypes hold 2% to 3% of the sample.

The receptor's source is a human donor who received a liver transplant. The sample here was CD4+ T cells from blood, taken before liver transplant. The sequence is built from TRBV19 and TRBJ2-2, and TRBD2 may be the D gene, going by 6 matching bases. At the DNA level, the sequence is TGTGCCAGTAGTATACCGGGGGCCGGGGAGCTGTTTTTT. Its translation reads: CASSIPGAGELFF.